These 25 T cell receptor beta chains came from one sample sequenced in a study of blood T cell repertoires in COVID-19 (TCRdb year 2020). Receptors were amplified or captured by the immunoSEQ multiplex PCR assay. The clones in this table, taken by TCRdb from immuneACCESS, are in-frame only. Not every clone is retained; where verified, under half of the shortfall comes from an unresolved V gene, and the cause of the rest is unknown. This sample comprises 300,000 or so clones, 86% of them detected only once. The ten largest make up around 1.7% of the sample. Sequencing was carried out using peripheral blood. These receptors all come from a woman in her forties or fifties with acute or convalescent COVID-19.

This sequence joins TRBV9 and TRBJ2-1; TRBD2 might be the D (6 bases). Trimming removed 3 bases from V and 4 bases from J, with 8 bases in between. The CDR3 totals 13 residues. Germline values: CDR1 SGDLS, CDR2 YYNGEE. Here the CDR3 DNA reads TGTGCCAGCAGCGGGGGGACTTACAATGAGCAGTTCTTC. Residues: CASSGGTYNEQFF.

The chain is built from TRBV7-6 and TRBJ1-5, with D possibly matching TRBD1 (6 bases). The CDR3 has 16 amino acids. Germline CDR1 and CDR2: SGHVS and FNYEAQ. The V end was cut by 2 bases, the J end by 3 bases, with 14 bases between. The CDR3 loop reads CASSLRSGGPNQPQHF. The CDR3 DNA is TGTGCCAGCAGCTTAAGATCGGGGGGGCCCAATCAGCCCCAGCATTTT. Full variable domain (remainder filled in from reference TRBV7-6 and TRBJ1-5): GAGVSQSPRYKVTKRGQDVALRCDPISGHVSLYWYRQALGQGPEFLTYFNYEAQQDKSGLPNDRFSAERPEGSISTLTIQRTEQRDSAMYRCASSLRSGGPNQPQHFGDGTRLSIL.

The rearrangement joins TRBV7-2 to TRBJ2-1; 9 bases are shared with TRBD1. J lost 5 bases, V lost 4 bases, and 6 bases had no gene match. Germline values: CDR1 SGHTA, CDR2 FQGNSA. The CDR3 runs 15 residues. The CDR3 region is CASSSLGQGDNEQFF. In nucleotides, the CDR3 is TGTGCCAGCAGCTCCCTGGGACAGGGTGACAATGAGCAGTTCTTC.

The CDR3 coding sequence is TGTGCCAGCAGCCAAGACGGGCGGGTTGGTGAGCAGTTCTTC. Translation: CASSQDGRVGEQFF. The chain recombines TRBV3-1 (or the pseudogene TRBV3-2) with TRBJ2-1; tentative D call: TRBD2 (5 bases). This CDR3 region has 14 residues. Per the germline V gene, CDR1 is LGHDT and CDR2 is YNNKEL (reference sequence). The V gene lost 0 bases and the J gene lost 9 bases, with 12 bases spanning the gap.

The V and J genes are TRBV5-4 and TRBJ2-3; TRBD2 matches 10 bases. Germline V gene sequence: CDR1 SGHNT, CDR2 YYREEE (reference sequence). The J segment lost 6 bases and the V segment lost 2 bases, leaving 6 bases of the junction unmatched. CDR3 length: 15 amino acids. The CDR3 coding sequence is TGTGCCAGCAGCTTCGAACTAGCGGGATTGGATACGCAGTATTTT. It yields the protein CASSFELAGLDTQYF.

The chain has TRBV6-5 and TRBJ1-2; TRBD1 matches at 10 bases. CDR3 length: 14 residues. Trimming cost V 10 bases and J 5 bases; bases outside gene matches: 10. Germline V gene data show CDR1 as MNHEY and CDR2 as SVGAGI. This CDR3 reads CATKQGQGVYGYTF. For the CDR3, the DNA is TGTGCCACCAAACAAGGACAGGGGGTTTATGGCTACACCTTC.

V usage is TRBV30 and J usage is TRBJ1-2; 9 bases fit TRBD1. The junction had 8 bases not matched to a gene; V was cut back by 4 bases and J by 8 bases. This CDR3 region has 13 residues. Germline values: CDR1 GTSNPN, CDR2 SVGIG (reference sequence). The CDR3 loop reads CAWINRDRVGYTF. The CDR3 coding sequence is TGTGCCTGGATAAACCGGGACAGGGTAGGCTACACCTTC.

The chain is built from TRBV6-1 and TRBJ2-2, with D uncertain. Per germline, CDR1 MNHNS and CDR2 SASEGT. The CDR3 is 16 amino acids. V was clipped by 2 bases and J by 2 bases, with 12 bases between them. The CDR3 DNA reads TGTGCCAGCAGTGAAATGCTAGGTGGTAACACCGGGGAGCTGTTTTTT. Translation gives CASSEMLGGNTGELFF.

The rearrangement joins TRBV29-1 to TRBJ2-7, with D possibly matching TRBD1 (6 bases). V lost 8 bases, J lost 1 base, and 15 bases lay in between. The CDR3 consists of 13 residues. Looked up from germline, CDR1 is SQVTM and CDR2 is ANQGSEA. The CDR3 reads CSLITGSSYEQYF. Here the CDR3 DNA reads TGCAGCCTAATAACAGGGTCTTCCTACGAGCAGTACTTC.

The chain employs TRBV10-1 and TRBJ2-7, with a tentative D call TRBD2 (6 bases). V lost 0 bases, J lost 6 bases, and 12 bases lay in between. This CDR3 region has 14 residues. The germline gives CDR1 WNHNN, CDR2 SYGVQD (reference sequence). The CDR3 DNA is TGCGCCAGCAGTGAGTCTTACTCTAGCGCCGAGCAGTACTTC. Its translation is CASSESYSSAEQYF.

The chain employs TRBV6-2 or TRBV6-3 and TRBJ1-5; 7 bases map to TRBD1. The CDR3 is made up of 17 amino acids. Trimming cost V 0 bases and J 2 bases; bases outside gene matches: 7. Germline loops: CDR1 MNHEY, CDR2 SVGEGT. The CDR3, as DNA: TGTGCCAGCAGTTACTCGTACAGGGGAAGTCGCAATCAGCCCCAGCATTTT. It specifies CASSYSYRGSRNQPQHF.

This sequence joins TRBV19 and TRBJ2-7; 9 nucleotides match TRBD1. The CDR3 is 13 amino acids. Germline V gene sequence: CDR1 LNHDA, CDR2 SQIVND (reference sequence). Trimming removed 9 bases from V and 3 bases from J; junction bases left unmatched: 6. The CDR3 is CASSGTGSYEQYF. The CDR3 DNA is TGTGCCAGCTCCGGGACAGGGAGCTACGAGCAGTACTTC.

The chain joins TRBV7-2 to TRBJ1-5, with TRBD1 identical over 12 bases. Per the germline V gene, CDR1 is SGHTA and CDR2 is FQGNSA. The V segment lost 1 base and the J segment 6 bases; nucleotides outside the gene matches: 10. This CDR3 is built from 18 residues. The CDR3 bases are TGTGCCAGCAGCTTAGGAAACCGGGACAGGGGGCGCCCTCAGCCCCAGCATTTT. This codes for CASSLGNRDRGRPQPQHF.

The chain carries TRBV5-4 and TRBJ2-5; TRBD1 agrees at 9 bases. Per germline, CDR1 SGHNT and CDR2 YYREEE (reference sequence). The CDR3 spans 15 residues. The trim removed 4 bases at V and 5 bases at J, leaving 9 bases unmatched. The CDR3 region has the DNA TGTGCCAGCAGCCCCGGGACAGGGAAGGGGGAGACCCAGTACTTC. Its translation: CASSPGTGKGETQYF.

The rearrangement joins TRBV27 to TRBJ2-1; 9 nucleotides match TRBD1. The CDR3 extends over 16 amino acids. The germline gives CDR1 MNHEY, CDR2 SMNVEV (reference sequence). J lost 0 bases, V lost 6 bases, and 6 bases had no gene match. The CDR3: CASRLRDRASYNEQFF. In DNA, the CDR3 is TGTGCCAGCAGGTTGAGGGACAGGGCCTCCTACAATGAGCAGTTCTTC.

The chain links TRBV5-4 to TRBJ1-2; 10 bases match TRBD1. J was trimmed by 5 bases and V by 9 bases; bases with no gene match: 10. CDR1 is SGHNT and CDR2 is YYREEE in the germline V gene (reference sequence). This CDR3 comprises 14 residues. The CDR3 is CAIPRRTGGYGYTF. CDR3 nucleotide sequence: TGTGCCATCCCTCGCCGGACAGGGGGTTATGGCTACACCTTC.

The chain combines TRBV3-1 (or the pseudogene TRBV3-2) with TRBJ1-1, with TRBD1 matching over 8 bases. With 1 base clipped from V and 8 bases from J, the junction kept 6 bases outside the gene matches. The CDR3 is made up of 14 amino acids. Looked up from germline, CDR1 is LGHDT and CDR2 is YNNKEL (reference sequence). The CDR3 region has the DNA TGTGCCAGCAGCCAAGGTAGGACAGGGCCCGAAGCTTTCTTT. As protein: CASSQGRTGPEAFF.

The gene calls are TRBV28 and TRBJ2-7, with TRBD2 matching 7 bases. CDR1 MDHEN and CDR2 SYDVKM come from the germline V gene. The CDR3 spans 17 residues. Trimming cost V 4 bases and J 3 bases; bases outside gene matches: 15. DNA for the CDR3: TGTGCCAGCAGTTCCCCCTTAGGGGCGGGAGAAATCTACGAGCAGTACTTC. Its protein product is CASSSPLGAGEIYEQYF.

The chain couples TRBV5-6 to TRBJ1-4; 7 nucleotides agree with TRBD1. The germline V gene has CDR1 SGHDT and CDR2 YYEEEE. CDR3 length: 14 amino acids. After removal of 4 bases from V and 3 bases from J, the junction contained 3 bases not matched to a gene. The CDR3 DNA is TGTGCCAGCAGCCGGACAGGAGCTAATGAAAAACTGTTTTTT. This translates into CASSRTGANEKLFF.

The chain employs TRBV15 and TRBJ2-1; a possible D gene is TRBD2 (5 bases). Trimming removed 5 bases from V and 8 bases from J, with 22 bases in between. The CDR3 consists of 16 residues. Germline lookup yields CDR1 LNHNV and CDR2 YYDKDF (reference sequence). In nucleotides, the CDR3 is TGTGCCACCAGCCTTAAGGACTGGAAAGCGGTGGATGAGCAGTTCTTC. Encoded protein: CATSLKDWKAVDEQFF.

The V gene is TRBV18, the J gene TRBJ1-4; 7 bases line up with TRBD1. The V and J ends lost 5 bases and 4 bases, in that order; junction bases with no gene match: 7. Germline V CDR1 and CDR2: KGHSH, LQKENI. This CDR3 has 15 amino acids. CDR3 amino acids: CASSTGQALNEKLFF. The DNA of the CDR3 is TGTGCCAGCTCAACTGGACAGGCCCTTAATGAAAAACTGTTTTTT.

The rearrangement uses TRBV21-1 and TRBJ2-1; the D call in the table, TRBD2, was not verified against the DNA. TRBV21-1 is noted as a pseudogene. This CDR3 is 17 amino acids long. Here the CDR3 DNA reads TGTGCCAGCAGCAAAATACCCATGACGGGTACGAACAATGAGCAGTTCTTC. It codes for CASSKIPMTGTNNEQFF.

On this clone itself: Other nucleotide sequences in the sample specify the same CDR3. The chain combines TRBV5-1 with TRBJ2-7, with 13 bases identical to TRBD2. CDR3 size: 14 residues. The trim removed 4 bases at V and 4 bases at J, leaving 2 bases unmatched. Germline CDR1 SGHRS, CDR2 YFSETQ. CDR3 bases: TGCGCCAGCAGCAGGACTAGCGGGAGTTACGAGCAGTACTTC. It encodes CASSRTSGSYEQYF.

This chain joins TRBV24-1 and TRBJ1-1, with D maybe TRBD1 (6 bases). CDR3 length: 14 residues. Germline V gives CDR1 KGHDR, CDR2 SFDVKD. Trimming took 6 bases from V and 1 from J, leaving 11 bases between them. The CDR3 region has the DNA TGTGCCACCAGTCTGCAGGGGTCGAACACTGAAGCTTTCTTT. Its translation is CATSLQGSNTEAFF.

CDR3 protein: CAIGALAGTNTGELFF. In DNA form, the CDR3 reads TGTGCCATCGGGGCCCTAGCGGGAACGAACACCGGGGAGCTGTTTTTT. This chain uses TRBV10-3 with TRBJ2-2; 9 nucleotides match TRBD2. J lost 0 bases, V lost 8 bases, and 7 bases had no gene match. The CDR3 covers 16 residues. Germline V gene sequence: CDR1 ENHRY, CDR2 SYGVKD.